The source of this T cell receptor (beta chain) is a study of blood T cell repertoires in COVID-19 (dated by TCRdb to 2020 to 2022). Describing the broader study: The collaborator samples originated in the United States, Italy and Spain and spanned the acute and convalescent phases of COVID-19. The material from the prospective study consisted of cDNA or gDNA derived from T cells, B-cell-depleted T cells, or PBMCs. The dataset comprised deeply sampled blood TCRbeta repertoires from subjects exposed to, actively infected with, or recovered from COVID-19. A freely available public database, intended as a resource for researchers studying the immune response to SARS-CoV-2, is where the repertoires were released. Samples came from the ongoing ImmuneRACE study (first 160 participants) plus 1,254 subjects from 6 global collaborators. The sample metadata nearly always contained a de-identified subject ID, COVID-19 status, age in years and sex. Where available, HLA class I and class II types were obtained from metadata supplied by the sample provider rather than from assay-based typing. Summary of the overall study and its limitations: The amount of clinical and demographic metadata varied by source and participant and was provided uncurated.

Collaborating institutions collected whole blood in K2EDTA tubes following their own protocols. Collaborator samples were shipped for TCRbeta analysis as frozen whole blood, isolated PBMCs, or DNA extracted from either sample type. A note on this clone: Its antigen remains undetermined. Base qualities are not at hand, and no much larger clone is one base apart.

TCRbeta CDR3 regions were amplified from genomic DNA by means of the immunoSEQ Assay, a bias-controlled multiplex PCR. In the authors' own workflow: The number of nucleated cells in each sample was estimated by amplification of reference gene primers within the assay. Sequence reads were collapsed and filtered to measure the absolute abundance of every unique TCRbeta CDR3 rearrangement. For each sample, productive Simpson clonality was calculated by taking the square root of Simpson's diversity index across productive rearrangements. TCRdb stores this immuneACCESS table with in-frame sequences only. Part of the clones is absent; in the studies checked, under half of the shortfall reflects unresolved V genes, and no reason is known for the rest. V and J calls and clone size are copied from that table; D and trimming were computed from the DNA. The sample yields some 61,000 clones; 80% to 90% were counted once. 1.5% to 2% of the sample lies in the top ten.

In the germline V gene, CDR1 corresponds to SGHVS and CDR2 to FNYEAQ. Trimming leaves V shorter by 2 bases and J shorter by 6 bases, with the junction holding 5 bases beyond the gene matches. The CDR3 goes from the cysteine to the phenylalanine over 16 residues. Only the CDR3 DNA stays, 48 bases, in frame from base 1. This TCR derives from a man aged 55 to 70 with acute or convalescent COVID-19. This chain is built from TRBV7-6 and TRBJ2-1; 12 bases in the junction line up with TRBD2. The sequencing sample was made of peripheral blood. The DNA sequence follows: TGTGCCAGCAGCTTAACTGCTAGCGGGGGGGGCAATGAGCAGTTCTTC. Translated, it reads CASSLTASGGGNEQFF. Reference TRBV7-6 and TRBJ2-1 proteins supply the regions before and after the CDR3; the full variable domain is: GAGVSQSPRYKVTKRGQDVALRCDPISGHVSLYWYRQALGQGPEFLTYFNYEAQQDKSGLPNDRFSAERPEGSISTLTIQRTEQRDSAMYRCASSLTASGGGNEQFFGPGTRLTVL.